Described below is a single T cell receptor beta chain sequence and its context. Antigen: not known. Using its own MiXCR run on the 5' RACE reads, TCRdb lists one record per CDR3 protein. Here the sample spans tens of thousands of distinct CDR3 sequences, around 10% being singletons. The data stem from a study of early T cells in non-severe SARS-CoV-2 infection. Study-level information: Alpha and beta chains were unpaired, from unsorted whole-blood bulk RNA. Regarding the study as a whole: Reliance on VDJdb matching favored anti-spike CD8 responses; private and CD4 specificities were missed.

Trimming removed 4 bases at V and 5 bases at J, with 14 bases between. Germline CDR1 is LNHDA and CDR2 is SQIVND (reference sequence). The CDR3 loop spans 15 amino acids. This chain connects TRBV19 to TRBJ1-4, with unresolved D. The sequence came from an adult who was a healthcare worker with PCR-confirmed SARS-CoV-2 infection or an uninfected control (not recorded which). The sample here was whole blood, taken at baseline. CDR3 nucleotide sequence: TGTGCCAGTAGTAAACGGGCGGTTGACAATGAAAAACTGTTTTTT. It yields the protein CASSKRAVDNEKLFF.